This T cell receptor beta chain emerged from a study of chemoradiotherapy in HPV16-positive cancers. The CDR3 sequence is 17 residues long. In germline, CDR1 is MGHRA, CDR2 YSYEKL. Trimming shortened V by 0 bases and J by 0 bases, and 12 bases separated the two germline ends. This clone was seen a handful of times. The data were produced by immunoSEQ multiplex PCR, yet TCRdb's version contains in-frame clones alone and is incomplete. This sample has some 7,300 clones; roughly 91% occur once, and the top ten carry 3.5% to 4.5%. The TCR was taken from a human donor with HPV-associated anogenital cancer. V gene TRBV4-1 combines with J gene TRBJ1-5, with D possibly matching TRBD1 (5 bases). Specimen collection occurred from a patient who underwent chemoradiotherapy. DNA for the CDR3: TGCGCCAGCAGCCAAGATTTCAGGGCTTATAGCAATCAGCCCCAGCATTTT. Amino acids: CASSQDFRAYSNQPQHF.